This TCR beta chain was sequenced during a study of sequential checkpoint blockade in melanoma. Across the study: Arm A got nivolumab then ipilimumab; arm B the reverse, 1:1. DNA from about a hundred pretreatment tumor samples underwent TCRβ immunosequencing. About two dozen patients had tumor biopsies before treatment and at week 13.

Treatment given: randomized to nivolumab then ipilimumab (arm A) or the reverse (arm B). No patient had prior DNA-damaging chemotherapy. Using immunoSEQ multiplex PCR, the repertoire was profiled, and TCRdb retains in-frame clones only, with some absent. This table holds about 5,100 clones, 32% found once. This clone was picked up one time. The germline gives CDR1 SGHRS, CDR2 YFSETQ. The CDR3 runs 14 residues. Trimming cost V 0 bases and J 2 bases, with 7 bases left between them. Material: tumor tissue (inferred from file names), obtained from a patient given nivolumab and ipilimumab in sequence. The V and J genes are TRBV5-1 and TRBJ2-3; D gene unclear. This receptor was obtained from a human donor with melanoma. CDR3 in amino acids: CASSLDTSTDTQYF. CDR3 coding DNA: TGCGCCAGCAGCTTGGACACGTCCACAGATACGCAGTATTTT.